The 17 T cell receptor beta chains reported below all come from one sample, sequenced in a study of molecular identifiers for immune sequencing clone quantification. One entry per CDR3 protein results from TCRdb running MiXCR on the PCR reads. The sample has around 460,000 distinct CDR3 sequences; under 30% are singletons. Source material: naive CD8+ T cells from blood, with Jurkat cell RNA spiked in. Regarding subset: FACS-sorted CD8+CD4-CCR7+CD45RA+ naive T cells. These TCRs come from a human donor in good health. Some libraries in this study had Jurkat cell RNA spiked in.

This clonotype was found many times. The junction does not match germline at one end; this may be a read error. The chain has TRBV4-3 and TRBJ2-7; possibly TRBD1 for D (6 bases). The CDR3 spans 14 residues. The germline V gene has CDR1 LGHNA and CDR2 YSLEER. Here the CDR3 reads CASSPTTGAYEQYF. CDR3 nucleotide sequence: TGTGCCAGCAGCCCTACGACAGGAGCCTACGAGCAGTACTTC.

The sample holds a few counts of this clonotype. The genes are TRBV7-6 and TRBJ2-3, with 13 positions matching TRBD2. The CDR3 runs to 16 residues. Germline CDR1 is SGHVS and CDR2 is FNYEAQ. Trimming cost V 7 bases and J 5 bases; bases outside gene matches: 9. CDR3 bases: TGTGCCAGCAATAAACTAGCGGGAGGGCCGATAGATACGCAGTATTTT. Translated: CASNKLAGGPIDTQYF.

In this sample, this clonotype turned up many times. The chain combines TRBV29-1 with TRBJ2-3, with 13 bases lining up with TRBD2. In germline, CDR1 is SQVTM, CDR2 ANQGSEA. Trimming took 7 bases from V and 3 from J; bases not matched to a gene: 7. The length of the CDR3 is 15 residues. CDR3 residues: CSGTTSGRMTDTQYF. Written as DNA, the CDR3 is TGCAGCGGCACGACTAGCGGGAGGATGACAGATACGCAGTATTTT.

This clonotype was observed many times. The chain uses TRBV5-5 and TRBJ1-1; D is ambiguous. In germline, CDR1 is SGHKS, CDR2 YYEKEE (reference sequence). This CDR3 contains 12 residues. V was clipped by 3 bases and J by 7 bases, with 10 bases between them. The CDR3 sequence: CASSSRTGEAFF. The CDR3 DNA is TGTGCCAGCAGCTCCAGGACTGGTGAAGCTTTCTTT. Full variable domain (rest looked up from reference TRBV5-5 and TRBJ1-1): DAGVTQSPTHLIKTRGQQVTLRCSPISGHKSVSWYQQVLGQGPQFIFQYYEKEERGRGNFPDRFSARQFPNYSSELNVNALLLGDSALYLCASSSRTGEAFFGQGTRLTVV.

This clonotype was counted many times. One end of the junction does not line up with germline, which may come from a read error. CDR3 residues: CASSPGQSDF. DNA for the CDR3: TGTGCCAGCAGCCCGGGACAGTCCGACTTC. The V gene is TRBV7-9, the J gene TRBJ2-7; the match to TRBD1 covers 7 bases. CDR3 length: 10 residues. From germline, CDR1 is SEHNR and CDR2 FQNEAQ (reference sequence).

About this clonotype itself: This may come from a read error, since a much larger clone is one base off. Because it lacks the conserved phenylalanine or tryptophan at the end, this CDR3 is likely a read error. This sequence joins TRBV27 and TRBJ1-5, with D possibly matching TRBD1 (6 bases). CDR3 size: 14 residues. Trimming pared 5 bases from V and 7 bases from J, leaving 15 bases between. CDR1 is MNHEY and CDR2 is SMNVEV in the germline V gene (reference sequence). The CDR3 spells CASSVQGSWQPQHL. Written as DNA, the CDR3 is TGTGCCAGCAGTGTACAGGGTTCCTGGCAGCCCCAGCATCTT.

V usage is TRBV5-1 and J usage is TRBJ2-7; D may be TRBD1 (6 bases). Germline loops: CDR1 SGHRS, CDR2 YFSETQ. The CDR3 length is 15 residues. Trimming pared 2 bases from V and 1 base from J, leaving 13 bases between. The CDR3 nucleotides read TGCGCCAGCAGCTTTAGTTTAGGGGGTTCCTACGAGCAGTACTTC. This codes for CASSFSLGGSYEQYF.

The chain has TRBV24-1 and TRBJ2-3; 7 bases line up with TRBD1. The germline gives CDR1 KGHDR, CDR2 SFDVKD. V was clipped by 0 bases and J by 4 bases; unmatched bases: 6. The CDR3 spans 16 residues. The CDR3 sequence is CATSDLPRGRPDTQYF. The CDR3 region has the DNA TGTGCCACCAGTGATTTGCCTAGGGGGCGGCCAGATACGCAGTATTTT.

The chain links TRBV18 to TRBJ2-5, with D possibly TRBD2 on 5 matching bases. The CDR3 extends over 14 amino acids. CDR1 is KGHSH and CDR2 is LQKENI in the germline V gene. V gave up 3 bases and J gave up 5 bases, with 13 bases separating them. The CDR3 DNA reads TGTGCCAGCTCACCCCCGGGGTCAAGGGAGACCCAGTACTTC. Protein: CASSPPGSRETQYF.

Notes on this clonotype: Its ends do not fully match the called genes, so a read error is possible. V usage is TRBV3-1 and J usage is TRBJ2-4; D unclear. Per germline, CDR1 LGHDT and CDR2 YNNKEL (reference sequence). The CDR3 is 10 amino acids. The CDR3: CASSSGIRYF. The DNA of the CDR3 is TGTGCCAGCAGCAGTGGCATTCGGTACTTC. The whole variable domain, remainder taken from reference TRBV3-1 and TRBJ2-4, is DTAVSQTPKYLVTQMGNDKSIKCEQNLGHDTMYWYKQDSKKFLKIMFSYNNKELIINETVPNRFSPKSPDKAHLNLHINSLELGDSAVYFCASSSGIRYFGAGTRLSVL.

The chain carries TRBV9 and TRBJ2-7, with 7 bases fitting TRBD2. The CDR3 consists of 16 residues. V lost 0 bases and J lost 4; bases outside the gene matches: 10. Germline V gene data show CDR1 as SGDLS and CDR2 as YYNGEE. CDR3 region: CASSVAETSFRYEQYF. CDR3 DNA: TGTGCCAGCAGCGTAGCCGAGACTAGCTTCCGATACGAGCAGTACTTC.

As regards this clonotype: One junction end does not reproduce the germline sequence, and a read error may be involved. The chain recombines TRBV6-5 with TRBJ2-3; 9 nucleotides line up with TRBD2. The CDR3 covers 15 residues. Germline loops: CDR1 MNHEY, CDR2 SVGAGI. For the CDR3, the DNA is TGTGCCAGCATGATCGCTAGCGGGGTCGCAGATACGCCGTATTTT. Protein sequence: CASMIASGVADTPYF.

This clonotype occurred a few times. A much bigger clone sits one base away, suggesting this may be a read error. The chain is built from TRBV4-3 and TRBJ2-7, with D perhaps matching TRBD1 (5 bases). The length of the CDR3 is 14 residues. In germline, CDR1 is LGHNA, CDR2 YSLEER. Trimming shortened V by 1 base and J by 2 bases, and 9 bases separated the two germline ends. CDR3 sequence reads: CASSQGIGAYEQYF. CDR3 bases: TGCGCCAGCAGCCAAGGGATAGGGGCCTACGAGCAGTACTTC.

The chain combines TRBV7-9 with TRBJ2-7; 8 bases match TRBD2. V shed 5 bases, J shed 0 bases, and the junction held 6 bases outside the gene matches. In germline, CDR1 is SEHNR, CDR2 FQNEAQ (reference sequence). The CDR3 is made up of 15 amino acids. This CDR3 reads CASSMTSVPSYEQYF. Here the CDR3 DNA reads TGTGCCAGCAGCATGACTAGCGTCCCCTCCTACGAGCAGTACTTC.

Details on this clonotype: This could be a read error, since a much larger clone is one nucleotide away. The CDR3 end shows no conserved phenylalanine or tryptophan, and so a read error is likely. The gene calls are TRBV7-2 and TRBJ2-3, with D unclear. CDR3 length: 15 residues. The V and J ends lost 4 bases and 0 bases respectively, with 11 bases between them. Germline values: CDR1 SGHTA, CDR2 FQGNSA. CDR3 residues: CASSSQSWSTDTQYS. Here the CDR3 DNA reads TGTGCCAGCAGCTCACAGAGCTGGAGCACAGATACGCAGTATTCT.

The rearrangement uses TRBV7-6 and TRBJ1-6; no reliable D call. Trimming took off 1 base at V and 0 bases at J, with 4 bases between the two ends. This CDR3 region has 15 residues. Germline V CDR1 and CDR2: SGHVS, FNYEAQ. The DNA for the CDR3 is TGTGCCAGCAGCTTAGAAAGCTCCTATAATTCACCCCTCCACTTT. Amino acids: CASSLESSYNSPLHF. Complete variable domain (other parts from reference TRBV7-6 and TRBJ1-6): GAGVSQSPRYKVTKRGQDVALRCDPISGHVSLYWYRQALGQGPEFLTYFNYEAQQDKSGLPNDRFSAERPEGSISTLTIQRTEQRDSAMYRCASSLESSYNSPLHFGNGTRLTVT.

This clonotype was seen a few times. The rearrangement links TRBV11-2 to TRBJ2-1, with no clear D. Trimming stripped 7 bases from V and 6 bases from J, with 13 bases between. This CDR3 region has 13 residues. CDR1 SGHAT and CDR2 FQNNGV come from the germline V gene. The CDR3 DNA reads TGTGCCAGCACCTTCGCGGCCCCCAATGAGCAGTTCTTC. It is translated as CASTFAAPNEQFF.